This T cell receptor beta chain was captured in a study of CD8+ T cells in alopecia areata. Overall study: The study gave treated patients oral tofacitinib at 5 to 10 mg twice daily. Study-wide points: Affected scalp, especially in alopecia totalis/universalis, had a higher clonality than normal scalp did.

Points on this clone: What it binds is unknown.

In each case, RNA was isolated and then reverse transcribed into cDNA as the sequencing template. This table comes from immunoSEQ multiplex PCR, and its TCRdb copy is limited to in-frame clones, with some not included. The sample has 150,000 to 200,000 clones, about half seen once. The treatment here: oral pan-JAK inhibitor, 5-10 mg twice daily. CDR1 and CDR2 (germline): MNHEY, SMNVEV (reference sequence). The CDR3 loop spans 12 amino acids. The specimen comprised CD8+ T cells sorted from blood, sampled at week 52, from a patient treated with tofacitinib. This receptor was identified in a human donor with alopecia areata. This chain uses TRBV27 with TRBJ2-7, with a possible D match to TRBD2 (5 bases). The CDR3 here is CASGDTAYEQYF. CDR3 in DNA: TGTGCGTCCGGGGATACCGCATACGAGCAGTACTTC.